This note documents a single T cell receptor beta chain sequence. It was with a sample-barcoded 5' primer and a J-beta primer mix that a second PCR of about 7 to 12 cycles was run. One entry per CDR3 protein results from TCRdb running MiXCR on the 5' RACE reads. The sample has about 780,000 distinct CDR3 sequences; approximately 24% are singletons. This sample is drawn from a study of blood T cells in healthy people across ages. Another study also made use of these data, one on T cells of mothers and their children.

The sequenced sample consisted of blood. The origin of this receptor is a boy under 18 in good health.

As DNA, the CDR3 is TGTGCCAGCTCACCAACCGAGAGGGGAAGTGAAAAACTGTTTTTT. This sequence encodes CASSPTERGSEKLFF. The rearrangement links TRBV18 to TRBJ1-4, with D tentatively TRBD1 (5 bases). Deletions cut 2 bases from V and 7 bases from J, with 14 bases between. The CDR3 has 15 amino acids. Germline V gives CDR1 KGHSH, CDR2 LQKENI.